The sequence of this TCR beta chain was determined in a study of patients and donors after allogeneic stem cell transplantation. V was cut by 4 bases and J by 3 bases, with 8 bases left in between. Germline values: CDR1 SGHDT, CDR2 YYEEEE. CDR3 length: 13 residues. TCRdb analysed the RT-PCR reads with MiXCR anew, one entry per CDR3 protein. The sample holds about 200,000 distinct CDR3 sequences, around 41% seen once. The chain links TRBV5-6 to TRBJ2-1; TRBD2 is a possible D gene (5 bases). The sequence derives from a human donor who was either an allogeneic HSCT recipient or a stem cell or donor lymphocyte infusion donor (not recorded which). It is not recorded whose cells these are; they may come from a transplant donor. The sample taken for sequencing was blood, either unsorted or a sorted T cell fraction (not recorded which). For the CDR3, the DNA is TGTGCCAGCAGCGAGGACTTCTACAATGAGCAGTTCTTC. Its translation is CASSEDFYNEQFF.